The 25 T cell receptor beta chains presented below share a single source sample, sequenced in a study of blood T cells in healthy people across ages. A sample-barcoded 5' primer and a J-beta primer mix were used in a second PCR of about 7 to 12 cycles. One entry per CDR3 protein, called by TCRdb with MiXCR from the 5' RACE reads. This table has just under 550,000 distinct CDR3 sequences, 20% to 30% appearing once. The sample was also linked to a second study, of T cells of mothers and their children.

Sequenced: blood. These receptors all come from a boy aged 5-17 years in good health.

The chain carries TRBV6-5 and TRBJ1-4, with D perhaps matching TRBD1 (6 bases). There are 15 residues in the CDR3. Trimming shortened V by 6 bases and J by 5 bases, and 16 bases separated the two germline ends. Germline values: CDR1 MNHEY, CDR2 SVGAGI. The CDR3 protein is CASSPGGQRNEKLFF. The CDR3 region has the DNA TGTGCCAGCAGCCCTGGGGGACAAAGAAATGAAAAACTGTTTTTT.

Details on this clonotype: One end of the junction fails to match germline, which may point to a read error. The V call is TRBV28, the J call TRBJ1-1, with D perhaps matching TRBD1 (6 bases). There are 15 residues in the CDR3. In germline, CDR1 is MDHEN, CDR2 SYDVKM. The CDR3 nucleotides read TGTGCCAGCAGTTCACTCCCAGGGGTTAACACTGTAGCTTTCTTT. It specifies CASSSLPGVNTVAFF. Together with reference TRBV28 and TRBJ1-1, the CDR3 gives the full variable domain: DVKVTQSSRYLVKRTGEKVFLECVQDMDHENMFWYRQDPGLGLRLIYFSYDVKMKEKGDIPEGYSVSREKKERFSLILESASTNQTSMYLCASSSLPGVNTVAFFGQGTRLTVV.

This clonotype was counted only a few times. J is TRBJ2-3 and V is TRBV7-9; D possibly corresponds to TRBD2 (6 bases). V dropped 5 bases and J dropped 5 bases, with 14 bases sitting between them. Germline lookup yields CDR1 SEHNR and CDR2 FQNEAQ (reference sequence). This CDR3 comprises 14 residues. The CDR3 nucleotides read TGTGCCAGCAGCCCCGGGCGGGGCCTAGATACGCAGTATTTT. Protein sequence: CASSPGRGLDTQYF.

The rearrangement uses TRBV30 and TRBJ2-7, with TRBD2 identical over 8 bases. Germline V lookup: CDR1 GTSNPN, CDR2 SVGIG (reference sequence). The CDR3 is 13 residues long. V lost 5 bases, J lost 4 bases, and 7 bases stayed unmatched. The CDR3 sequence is CAWRPGGSYEQYF. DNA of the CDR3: TGTGCCTGGCGTCCGGGAGGGTCGTACGAGCAGTACTTC.

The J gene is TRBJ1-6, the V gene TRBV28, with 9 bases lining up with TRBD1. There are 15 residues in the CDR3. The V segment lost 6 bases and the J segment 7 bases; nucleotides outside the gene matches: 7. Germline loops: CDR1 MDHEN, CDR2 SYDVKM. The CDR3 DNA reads TGTGCCAGCAGGGAAACAGGGGGCGCCAATTCACCCCTCCACTTT. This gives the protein CASRETGGANSPLHF.

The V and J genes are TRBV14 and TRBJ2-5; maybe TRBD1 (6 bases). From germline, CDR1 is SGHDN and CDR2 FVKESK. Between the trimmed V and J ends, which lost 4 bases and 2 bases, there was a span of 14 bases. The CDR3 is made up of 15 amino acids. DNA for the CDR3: TGTGCCAGCAGCCTGGGAAGACAGGTACAAGAGACCCAGTACTTC. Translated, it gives CASSLGRQVQETQYF. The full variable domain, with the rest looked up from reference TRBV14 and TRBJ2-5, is EAGVTQFPSHSVIEKGQTVTLRCDPISGHDNLYWYRRVMGKEIKFLLHFVKESKQDESGMPNNRFLAERTGGTYSTLKVQPAELEDSGVYFCASSLGRQVQETQYFGPGTRLLVL.

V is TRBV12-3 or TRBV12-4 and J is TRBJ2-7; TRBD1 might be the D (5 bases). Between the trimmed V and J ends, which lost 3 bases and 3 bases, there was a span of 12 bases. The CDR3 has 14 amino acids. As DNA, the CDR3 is TGTGCCAGCAGTTTGGGGCCAAAAGACTACGAGCAGTACTTC. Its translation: CASSLGPKDYEQYF.

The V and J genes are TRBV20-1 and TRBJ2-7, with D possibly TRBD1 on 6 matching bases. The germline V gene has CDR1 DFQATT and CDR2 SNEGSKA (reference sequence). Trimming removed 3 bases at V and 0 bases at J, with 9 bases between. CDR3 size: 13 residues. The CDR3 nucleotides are TGCAGTGCTAGTGACAGGTTCTCCTACGAGCAGTACTTC. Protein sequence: CSASDRFSYEQYF.

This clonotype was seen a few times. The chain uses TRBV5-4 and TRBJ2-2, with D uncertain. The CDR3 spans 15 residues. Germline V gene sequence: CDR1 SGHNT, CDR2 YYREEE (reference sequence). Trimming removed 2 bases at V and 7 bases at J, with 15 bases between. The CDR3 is CASSFGLAANGELFF. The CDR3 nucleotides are TGTGCCAGCAGCTTTGGCTTGGCAGCCAACGGGGAGCTGTTTTTT.

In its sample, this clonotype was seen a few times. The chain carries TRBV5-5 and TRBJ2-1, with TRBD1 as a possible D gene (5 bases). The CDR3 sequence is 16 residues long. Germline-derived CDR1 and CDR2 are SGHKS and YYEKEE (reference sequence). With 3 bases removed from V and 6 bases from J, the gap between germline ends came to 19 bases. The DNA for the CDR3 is TGTGCCAGCAGCTCGAAGACGGCCAGGGTAACCAATGAGCAGTTCTTC. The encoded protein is CASSSKTARVTNEQFF.

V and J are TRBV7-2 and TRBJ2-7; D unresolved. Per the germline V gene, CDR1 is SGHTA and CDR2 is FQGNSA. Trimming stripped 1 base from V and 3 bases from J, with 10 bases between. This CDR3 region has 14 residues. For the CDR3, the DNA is TGTGCCAGCAGCTTAGGGCGGAAAGGCTACGAGCAGTACTTC. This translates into CASSLGRKGYEQYF.

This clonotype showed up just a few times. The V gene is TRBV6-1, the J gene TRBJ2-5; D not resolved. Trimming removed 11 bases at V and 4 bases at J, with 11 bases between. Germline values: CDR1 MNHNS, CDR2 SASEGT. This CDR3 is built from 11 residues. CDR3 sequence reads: CASGQTETQYF. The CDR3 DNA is TGTGCCTCTGGCCAAACAGAGACCCAGTACTTC.

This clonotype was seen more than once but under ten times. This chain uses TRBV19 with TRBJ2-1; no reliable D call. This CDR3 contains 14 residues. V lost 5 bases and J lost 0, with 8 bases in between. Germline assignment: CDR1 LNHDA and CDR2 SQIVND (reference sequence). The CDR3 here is CASSPVGSYNEQFF. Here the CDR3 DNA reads TGTGCCAGTAGTCCGGTGGGCTCCTACAATGAGCAGTTCTTC. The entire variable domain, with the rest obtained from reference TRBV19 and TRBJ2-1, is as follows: DGGITQSPKYLFRKEGQNVTLSCEQNLNHDAMYWYRQDPGQGLRLIYYSQIVNDFQKGDIAEGYSVSREKKESFPLTVTSAQKNPTAFYLCASSPVGSYNEQFFGPGTRLTVL.

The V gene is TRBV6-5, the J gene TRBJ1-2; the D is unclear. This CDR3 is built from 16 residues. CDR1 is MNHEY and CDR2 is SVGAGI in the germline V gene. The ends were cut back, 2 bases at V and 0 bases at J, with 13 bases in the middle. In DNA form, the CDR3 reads TGTGCCAGCAGTTACACACCTGCTCGGTCTAACTATGGCTACACCTTC. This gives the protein CASSYTPARSNYGYTF.

The CDR3, as DNA: TGTGCCAGCAGCTTAGAATTAATGGGGCTTTACTTCGATGAGCAGTTCTTC. Amino acid sequence: CASSLELMGLYFDEQFF. This chain connects TRBV11-2 to TRBJ2-1; tentative D call: TRBD1 (5 bases). V lost 0 bases and J 8 bases, leaving 20 bases between the germline ends. Germline V lookup: CDR1 SGHAT, CDR2 FQNNGV. This CDR3 region has 17 residues.

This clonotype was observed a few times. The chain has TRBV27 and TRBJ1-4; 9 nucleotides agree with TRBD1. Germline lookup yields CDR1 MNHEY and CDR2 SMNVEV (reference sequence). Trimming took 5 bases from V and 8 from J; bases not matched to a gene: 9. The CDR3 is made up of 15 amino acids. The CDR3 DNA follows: TGTGCCAGCAGTCCGTTGGGACAGGGTTGGGAAAAACTGTTTTTT. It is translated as CASSPLGQGWEKLFF.

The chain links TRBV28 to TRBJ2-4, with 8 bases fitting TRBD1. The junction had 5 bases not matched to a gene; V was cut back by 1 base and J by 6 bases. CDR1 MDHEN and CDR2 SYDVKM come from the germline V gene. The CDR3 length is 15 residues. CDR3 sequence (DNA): TGTGCCAGCAGTTTATACAGGGGGGTCGGAAACATTCAGTACTTC. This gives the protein CASSLYRGVGNIQYF.

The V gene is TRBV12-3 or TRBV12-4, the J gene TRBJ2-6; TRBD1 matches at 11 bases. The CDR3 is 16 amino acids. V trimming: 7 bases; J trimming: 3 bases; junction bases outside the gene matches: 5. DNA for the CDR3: TGTGCCAGCACCAGGGACAGGGGGGTTGGGGCCAACGTCCTGACTTTC. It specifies CASTRDRGVGANVLTF.

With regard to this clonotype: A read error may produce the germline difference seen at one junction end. This CDR3 reads CASSLEGDRYSEQFF. In DNA form, the CDR3 reads TGTGCCAGCAGCTTAGAGGGGGATAGGTACAGTGAGCAGTTCTTC. V is TRBV7-6 and J is TRBJ2-1; a possible D gene is TRBD1 (6 bases). This CDR3 spans 15 amino acids. The germline gives CDR1 SGHVS, CDR2 FNYEAQ. Complete variable domain (other parts from reference TRBV7-6 and TRBJ2-1): GAGVSQSPRYKVTKRGQDVALRCDPISGHVSLYWYRQALGQGPEFLTYFNYEAQQDKSGLPNDRFSAERPEGSISTLTIQRTEQRDSAMYRCASSLEGDRYSEQFFGPGTRLTVL.

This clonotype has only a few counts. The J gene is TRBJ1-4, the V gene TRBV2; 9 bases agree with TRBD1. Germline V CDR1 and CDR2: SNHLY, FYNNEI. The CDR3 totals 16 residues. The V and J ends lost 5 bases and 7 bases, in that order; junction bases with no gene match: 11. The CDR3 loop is CASSPGQGRSGEKLFF. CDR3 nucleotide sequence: TGTGCCAGCAGTCCGGGACAGGGTAGGAGTGGTGAAAAACTGTTTTTT.

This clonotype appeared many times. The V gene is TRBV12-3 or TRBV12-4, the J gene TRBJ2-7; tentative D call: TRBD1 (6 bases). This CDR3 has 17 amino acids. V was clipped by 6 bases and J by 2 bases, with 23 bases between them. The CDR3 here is CASSLTRLTGPTYEQYF. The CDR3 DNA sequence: TGTGCCAGCAGCCTAACTAGACTTACAGGGCCGACCTACGAGCAGTACTTC.

CDR3 sequence reads: CASSFRAYNEQFF. CDR3 DNA: TGTGCCAGCAGCTTTCGGGCCTACAATGAGCAGTTCTTC. The chain couples TRBV11-2 to TRBJ2-1; no firm D call. V lost 3 bases and J 2 bases, leaving 5 bases between the germline ends. Germline CDR1 reads SGHAT; CDR2 reads FQNNGV. The CDR3 length is 13 residues.

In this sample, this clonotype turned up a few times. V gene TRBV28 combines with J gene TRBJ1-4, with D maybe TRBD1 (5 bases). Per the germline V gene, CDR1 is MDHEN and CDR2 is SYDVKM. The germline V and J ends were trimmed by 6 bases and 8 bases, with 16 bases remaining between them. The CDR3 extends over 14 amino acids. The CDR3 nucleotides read TGTGCCAGCAGAAGTGAGGAGGGGTTAGAAAAACTGTTTTTT. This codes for CASRSEEGLEKLFF. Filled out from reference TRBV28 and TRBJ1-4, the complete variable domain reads DVKVTQSSRYLVKRTGEKVFLECVQDMDHENMFWYRQDPGLGLRLIYFSYDVKMKEKGDIPEGYSVSREKKERFSLILESASTNQTSMYLCASRSEEGLEKLFFGSGTQLSVL.

In DNA, the CDR3 is TGTGCCTGGAGTGTACAAGATAACACTGAAGCTTTCTTT. This gives the protein CAWSVQDNTEAFF. The rearrangement links TRBV30 to TRBJ1-1, with D unclear. CDR3 length: 13 residues. Germline CDR1 reads GTSNPN; CDR2 reads SVGIG (reference sequence). V lost 0 bases, J lost 2 bases, and 7 bases lay in between. The full variable domain, rest sourced from reference TRBV30 and TRBJ1-1, is SQTIHQWPATLVQPVGSPLSLECTVEGTSNPNLYWYRQAAGRGLQLLFYSVGIGQISSEVPQNLSASRPQDRQFILSSKKLLLSDSGFYLCAWSVQDNTEAFFGQGTRLTVV.

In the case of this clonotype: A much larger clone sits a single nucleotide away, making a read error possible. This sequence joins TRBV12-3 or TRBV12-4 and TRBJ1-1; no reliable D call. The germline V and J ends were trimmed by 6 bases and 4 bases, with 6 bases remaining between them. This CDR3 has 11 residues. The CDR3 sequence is CASSVRTEAFF. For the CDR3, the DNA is TGTGCCAGCAGCGTCCGCACTGAAGCTTTCTTT.